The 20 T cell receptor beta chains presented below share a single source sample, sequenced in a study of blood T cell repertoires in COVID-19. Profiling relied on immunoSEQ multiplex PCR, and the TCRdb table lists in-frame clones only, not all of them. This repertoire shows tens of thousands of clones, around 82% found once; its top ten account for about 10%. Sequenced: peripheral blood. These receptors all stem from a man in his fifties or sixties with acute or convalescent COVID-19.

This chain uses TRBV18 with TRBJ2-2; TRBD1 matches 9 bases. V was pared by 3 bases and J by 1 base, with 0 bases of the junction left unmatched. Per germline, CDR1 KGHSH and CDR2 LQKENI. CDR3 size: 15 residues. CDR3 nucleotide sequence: TGTGCCAGCTCACCGGGACAGGGGAACACCGGGGAGCTGTTTTTT. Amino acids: CASSPGQGNTGELFF.

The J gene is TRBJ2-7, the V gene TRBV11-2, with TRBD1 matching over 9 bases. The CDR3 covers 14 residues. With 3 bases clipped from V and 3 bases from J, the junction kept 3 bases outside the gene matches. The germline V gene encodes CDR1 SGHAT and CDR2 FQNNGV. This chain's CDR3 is CASSLGQGNYEQYF. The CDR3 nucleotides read TGTGCCAGCAGCTTGGGACAGGGAAACTACGAGCAGTACTTC.

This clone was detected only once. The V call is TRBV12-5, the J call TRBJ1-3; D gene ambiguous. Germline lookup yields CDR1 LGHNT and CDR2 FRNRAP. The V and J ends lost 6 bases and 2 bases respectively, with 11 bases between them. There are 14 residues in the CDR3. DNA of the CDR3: TGTGCTAGTGGGACAACAACGACTGGAAACACCATATATTTT. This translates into CASGTTTTGNTIYF.

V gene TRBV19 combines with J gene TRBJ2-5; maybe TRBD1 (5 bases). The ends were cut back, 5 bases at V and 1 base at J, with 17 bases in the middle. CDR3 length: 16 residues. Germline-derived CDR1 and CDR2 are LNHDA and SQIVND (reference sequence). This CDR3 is CASSFMSGPAQETQYF. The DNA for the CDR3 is TGTGCCAGTAGTTTTATGTCAGGGCCAGCCCAAGAGACCCAGTACTTC.

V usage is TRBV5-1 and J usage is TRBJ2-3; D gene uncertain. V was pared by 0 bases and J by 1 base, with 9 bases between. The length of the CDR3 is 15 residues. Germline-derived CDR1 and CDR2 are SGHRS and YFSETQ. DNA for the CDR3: TGCGCCAGCAGCTTGGCAGCGTCGGGCACAGATACGCAGTATTTT. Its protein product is CASSLAASGTDTQYF.

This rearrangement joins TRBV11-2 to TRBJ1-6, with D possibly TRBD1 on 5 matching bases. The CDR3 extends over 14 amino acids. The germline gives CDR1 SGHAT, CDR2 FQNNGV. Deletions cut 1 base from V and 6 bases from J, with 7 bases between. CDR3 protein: CASSLVGANSPLHF. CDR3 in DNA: TGTGCCAGCAGCTTAGTAGGGGCTAATTCACCCCTCCACTTT.

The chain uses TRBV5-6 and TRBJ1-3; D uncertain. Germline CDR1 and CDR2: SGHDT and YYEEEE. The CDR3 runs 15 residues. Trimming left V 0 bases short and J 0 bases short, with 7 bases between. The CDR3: CASSLGRYSGNTIYF. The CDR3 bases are TGTGCCAGCAGCTTGGGTCGGTACTCTGGAAACACCATATATTTT.

CDR3 sequence (DNA): TGTGCCAGCTCACCACGGGAGTCTAACACAGATACGCAGTATTTT. It specifies CASSPRESNTDTQYF. The chain is built from TRBV18 and TRBJ2-3; possibly TRBD2 for D (5 bases). The V end lost 1 base, the J end lost 2 bases, and 10 bases lay between the germline ends. Per germline, CDR1 KGHSH and CDR2 LQKENI. This CDR3 comprises 15 residues.

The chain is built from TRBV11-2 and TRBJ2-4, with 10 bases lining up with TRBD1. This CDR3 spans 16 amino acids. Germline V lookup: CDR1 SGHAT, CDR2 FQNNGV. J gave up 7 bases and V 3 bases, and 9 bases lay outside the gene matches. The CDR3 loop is CASSFLSTGGANIQYF. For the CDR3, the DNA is TGTGCCAGCAGCTTCCTATCGACAGGGGGCGCGAACATTCAGTACTTC. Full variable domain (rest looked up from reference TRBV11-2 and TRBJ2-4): EAGVAQSPRYKIIEKRQSVAFWCNPISGHATLYWYQQILGQGPKLLIQFQNNGVVDDSQLPKDRFSAERLKGVDSTLKIQPAKLEDSAVYLCASSFLSTGGANIQYFGAGTRLSVL.

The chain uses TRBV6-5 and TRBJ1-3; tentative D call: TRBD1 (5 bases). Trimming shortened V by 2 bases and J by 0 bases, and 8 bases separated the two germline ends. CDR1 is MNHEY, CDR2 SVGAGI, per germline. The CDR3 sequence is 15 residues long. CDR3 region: CASSYTGTSGNTIYF. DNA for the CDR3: TGTGCCAGCAGTTACACAGGAACCTCTGGAAACACCATATATTTT.

The CDR3 region is CASRAGNTGELFF. CDR3 DNA: TGTGCCAGCAGGGCGGGGAACACCGGGGAGCTGTTTTTT. The rearrangement uses TRBV12-3 or TRBV12-4 and TRBJ2-2; D is possibly TRBD2 (5 bases). There are 13 residues in the CDR3. Trimming removed 6 bases at V and 1 base at J, with 6 bases between.

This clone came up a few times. Here the CDR3 DNA reads TGTGCCAGCAGTCTTGGTCCGCAGGGCGGAGATACGCAGTATTTT. This sequence encodes CASSLGPQGGDTQYF. The chain combines TRBV7-2 with TRBJ2-3, with TRBD1 as a possible D gene (5 bases). The germline CDR1 and CDR2 sequences are SGHTA and FQGNSA. Trimming shortened V by 6 bases and J by 5 bases, and 18 bases separated the two germline ends. The CDR3 has 15 residues.

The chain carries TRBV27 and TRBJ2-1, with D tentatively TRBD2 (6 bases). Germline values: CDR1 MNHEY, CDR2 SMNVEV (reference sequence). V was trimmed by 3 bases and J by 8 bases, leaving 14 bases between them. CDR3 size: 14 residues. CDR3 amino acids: CASSFERVTDEQFF. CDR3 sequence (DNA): TGTGCCAGCAGTTTCGAGCGGGTGACCGATGAGCAGTTCTTC.

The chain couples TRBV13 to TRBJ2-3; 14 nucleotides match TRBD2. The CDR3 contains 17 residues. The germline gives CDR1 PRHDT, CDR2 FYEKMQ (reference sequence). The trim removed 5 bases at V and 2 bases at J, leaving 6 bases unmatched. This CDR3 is CASSARLAGGYTDTQYF. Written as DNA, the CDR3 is TGTGCCAGCAGCGCCCGACTAGCGGGAGGGTACACAGATACGCAGTATTTT.

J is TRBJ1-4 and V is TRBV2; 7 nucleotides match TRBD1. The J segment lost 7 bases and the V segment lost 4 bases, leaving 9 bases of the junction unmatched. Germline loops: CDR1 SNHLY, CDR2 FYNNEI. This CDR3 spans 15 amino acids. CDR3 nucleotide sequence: TGTGCCAGCAGTGGAGGGGCAGGGGGTGGTGAAAAACTGTTTTTT. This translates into CASSGGAGGGEKLFF.

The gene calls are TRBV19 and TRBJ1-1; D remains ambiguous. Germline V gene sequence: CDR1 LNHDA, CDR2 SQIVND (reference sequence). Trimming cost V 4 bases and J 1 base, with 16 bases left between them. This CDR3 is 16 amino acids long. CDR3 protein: CASSTHLLGGNTEAFF. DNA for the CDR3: TGTGCCAGTAGTACTCACTTATTAGGAGGGAACACTGAAGCTTTCTTT.

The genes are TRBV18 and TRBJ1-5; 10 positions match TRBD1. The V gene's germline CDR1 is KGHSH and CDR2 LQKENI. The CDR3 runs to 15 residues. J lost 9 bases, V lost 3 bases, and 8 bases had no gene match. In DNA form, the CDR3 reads TGTGCCAGCTCACCTGAGGACAGGGGGAGCGTGCCCCAGCATTTT. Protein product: CASSPEDRGSVPQHF.

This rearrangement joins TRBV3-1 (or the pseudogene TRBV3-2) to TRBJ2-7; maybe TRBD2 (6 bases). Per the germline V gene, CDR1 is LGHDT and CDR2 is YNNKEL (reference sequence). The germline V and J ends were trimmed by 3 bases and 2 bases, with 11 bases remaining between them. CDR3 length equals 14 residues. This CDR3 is CASSQGGPPYEQYF. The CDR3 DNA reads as TGTGCCAGCAGCCAGGGGGGACCTCCCTACGAGCAGTACTTC.

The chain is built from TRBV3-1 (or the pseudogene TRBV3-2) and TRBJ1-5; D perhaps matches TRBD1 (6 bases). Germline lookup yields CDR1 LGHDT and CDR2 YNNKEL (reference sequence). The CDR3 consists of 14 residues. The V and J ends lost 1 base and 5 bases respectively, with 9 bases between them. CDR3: CASSQGTVYQPQHF. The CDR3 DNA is TGTGCCAGCAGCCAAGGGACAGTGTATCAGCCCCAGCATTTT.

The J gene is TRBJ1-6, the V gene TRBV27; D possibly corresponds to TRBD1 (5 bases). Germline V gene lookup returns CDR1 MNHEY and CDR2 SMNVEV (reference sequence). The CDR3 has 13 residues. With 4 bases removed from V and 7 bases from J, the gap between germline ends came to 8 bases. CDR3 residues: CASSWGGNSPLHF. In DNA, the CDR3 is TGTGCCAGCAGTTGGGGGGGAAATTCACCCCTCCACTTT.